A selection of T cell receptor beta chains follows, all from one sample in a study of technical replicates of blood from several donors. This table comes from immunoSEQ multiplex PCR, and its TCRdb copy is limited to in-frame clones, with some not included. The sample yields 75,000 to 100,000 clones, 95% seen once. Sequenced material: T cells isolated from PBMCs. The source is a human donor in good health. Both conserved end residues are part of each CDR3. Fields, in order: D gene, clone size, V gene, J gene, CDR3 DNA, CDR3 protein. A D gene is named only where the DNA matches it firmly. The size field is filled for only some rows; it gives once, few, many or a size class.

D: -; size: few; V: TRBV19; J: TRBJ1-1; DNA: TGTGCCAGTAGTATGATAACGGGACTCGGGGCTGAAGCTTTCTTT; CDR3: CASSMITGLGAEAFF
D: TRBD2; size: -; V: TRBV4-2; J: TRBJ2-7; DNA: TGTGCCAGCAGCCAAACTAGGGGGACTAGCGGGCCATCCTACGAGCAGTACTTC; CDR3: CASSQTRGTSGPSYEQYF
D: -; size: -; V: TRBV4-1; J: TRBJ2-7; DNA: TGCGCCAGCAGCCAAGATCTTCAGCGGCCGAGCACATACGAGCAGTACTTC; CDR3: CASSQDLQRPSTYEQYF
D: -; size: -; V: TRBV5-1; J: TRBJ1-5; DNA: TGCGCCAGCAGCTTGGTTAGATCCGGGAATCAGCCCCAGCATTTT; CDR3: CASSLVRSGNQPQHF
D: TRBD2; size: once; V: TRBV5-1; J: TRBJ2-7; DNA: TGCGCCAGCAGCTTAACTAGCGGGGGCCCTACATACGAGCAGTACTTC; CDR3: CASSLTSGGPTYEQYF
D: TRBD2; size: -; V: TRBV7-3; J: TRBJ2-5; DNA: TGTGCCAGCAGCCCGAACCAGCCAGCGGGGGGCTTTGAGACCCAGTACTTC; CDR3: CASSPNQPAGGFETQYF
D: TRBD1; size: -; V: TRBV6-5; J: TRBJ2-2; DNA: TGTGCCAGCAGCAGGGGGACCGGGGAGCTGTTTTTT; CDR3: CASSRGTGELFF
D: -; size: -; V: TRBV6-5; J: TRBJ2-7; DNA: TGTGCCAGCAGTTACGTTCCCAGGGTGGGCTACGAGCAGTACTTC; CDR3: CASSYVPRVGYEQYF
D: TRBD1; size: -; V: TRBV4-1; J: TRBJ2-7; DNA: TGCGCCAGCAGCCTGACAGGGGCGGAGGCCTACGAGCAGTACTTC; CDR3: CASSLTGAEAYEQYF
D: -; size: once; V: TRBV6-6; J: TRBJ2-1; DNA: TGTGCCAGCAGTTCCCTAGCGTCCTACAATGAGCAGTTCTTC; CDR3: CASSSLASYNEQFF
D: -; size: -; V: TRBV11-3; J: TRBJ2-2; DNA: TGTGCCAGCAGCTTAGTCCTAGGGGGGGAAACCGGGGAGCTGTTTTTT; CDR3: CASSLVLGGETGELFF
D: -; size: -; V: TRBV4-2; J: TRBJ1-1; DNA: TGTGCCAGCAGCCCCTCATACAGATTTCAGGTCACTGAAGCTTTCTTT; CDR3: CASSPSYRFQVTEAFF
D: TRBD1; size: once; V: TRBV16; J: TRBJ2-7; DNA: TGTGCCAGCAGCCAATCGGGGGACAGGGGGCCCGCGCAGTACTTC; CDR3: CASSQSGDRGPAQYF
D: -; size: once; V: TRBV5-1; J: TRBJ1-1; DNA: TGCGCCAGCAGCTTGGGAGGACAGCTTGAAGCTTTCTTT; CDR3: CASSLGGQLEAFF
D: TRBD2; size: -; V: TRBV28; J: TRBJ2-7; DNA: TGTGCCAGCAGTGCAACTAGCGGATCCTACGAGCAGTACTTC; CDR3: CASSATSGSYEQYF
D: -; size: -; V: TRBV10-3; J: TRBJ2-7; DNA: TGTGCCATCAGTGAGGAGGACAGCTCCTACGAGCAGTACTTC; CDR3: CAISEEDSSYEQYF
D: TRBD1; size: once; V: TRBV27; J: TRBJ2-7; DNA: TGTGCCAGCAGTTCCCTGGGACAGTCCTCCTACGAGCAGTACTTC; CDR3: CASSSLGQSSYEQYF
D: -; size: -; V: TRBV6-5; J: TRBJ1-1; DNA: TGTGCCAGCAGACCCTCTGCAGGGTTGCTCTCTGAAGCTTTCTTT; CDR3: CASRPSAGLLSEAFF
D: TRBD2; size: -; V: TRBV15; J: TRBJ2-1; DNA: TGTGCCACCAGCATCGGTAGCGGGACTTACAATGAGCAGTTCTTC; CDR3: CATSIGSGTYNEQFF
D: -; size: -; V: TRBV5-1; J: TRBJ2-1; DNA: TGCGCCAGCAGTAGGACTCAATTAGAGCAGTTCTTC; CDR3: CASSRTQLEQFF
D: TRBD1; size: -; V: TRBV28; J: TRBJ2-7; DNA: TGTGCCAGCACAATGACAGGGAGCTCCTACGAGCAGTACTTC; CDR3: CASTMTGSSYEQYF
D: -; size: -; V: TRBV7-9; J: TRBJ1-5; DNA: TGTGCCAGCAGCTTGGATCAGCTAGGCGATCAGCCCCAGCATTTT; CDR3: CASSLDQLGDQPQHF
D: -; size: -; V: TRBV19; J: TRBJ1-1; DNA: TGTGCCAGTAGTACAGGATTGAACACTGAAGCTTTCTTT; CDR3: CASSTGLNTEAFF
D: -; size: -; V: TRBV7-6; J: TRBJ2-5; DNA: TGTGCCAGCACCTGGCTTGCGACAGAGCAAGAGACCCAGTACTTC; CDR3: CASTWLATEQETQYF
D: -; size: -; V: TRBV28; J: TRBJ1-1; DNA: TGTGCCAGCAGTTTATGGGGGGGCACTGAAGCTTTCTTT; CDR3: CASSLWGGTEAFF
D: TRBD2; size: -; V: TRBV19; J: TRBJ2-5; DNA: TGTGCCAGTAGATCTAGCGGGGGTTTTCAAGAGACCCAGTACTTC; CDR3: CASRSSGGFQETQYF
D: -; size: -; V: TRBV7-2; J: TRBJ2-3; DNA: TGTGCCAGCAGCATCTCCGATACGCAGTATTTT; CDR3: CASSISDTQYF
D: -; size: few; V: TRBV5-3; J: TRBJ2-1; DNA: TGTGCCAGAAGGCCGCTGGGTGCAGGATCCTACAATGAGCAGTTCTTC; CDR3: CARRPLGAGSYNEQFF
D: TRBD1; size: -; V: TRBV6-5; J: TRBJ2-2; DNA: TGTGCCAGCAGTTACTCCCAGGGGGACACCGGGGAGCTGTTTTTT; CDR3: CASSYSQGDTGELFF
D: -; size: -; V: TRBV5-6; J: TRBJ1-1; DNA: TGTGCCAGCAGCTGGGAGGTGAACACTGAAGCTTTCTTT; CDR3: CASSWEVNTEAFF
D: TRBD2; size: -; V: TRBV4-1; J: TRBJ2-3; DNA: TGCGCCAGCAGCCACGGTAGCGGGGCAGATACGCAGTATTTT; CDR3: CASSHGSGADTQYF
D: -; size: -; V: TRBV19; J: TRBJ1-5; DNA: TGTGCCAGTAGTGACACAGGGAATCAGCCCCAGCATTTT; CDR3: CASSDTGNQPQHF
D: -; size: -; V: TRBV7-9; J: TRBJ1-2; DNA: TGTGCCAGCAGCCCCCAAAAGGCGGATGGGTATGGCTACACCTTC; CDR3: CASSPQKADGYGYTF
D: TRBD1; size: -; V: TRBV7-9; J: TRBJ1-4; DNA: TGTGCCAGCAGCCTTGGACAGGGACGGGACCCTGAAAAACTGTTTTTT; CDR3: CASSLGQGRDPEKLFF
D: -; size: -; V: TRBV6-1; J: TRBJ1-3; DNA: TGTGCCAGCACAGGCTCTGGAAACACCATATATTTT; CDR3: CASTGSGNTIYF
D: TRBD1; size: -; V: TRBV7-2; J: TRBJ1-4; DNA: TGTGCCAGCAGCCTCGGGACAGGGGGCGAAAAACTGTTTTTT; CDR3: CASSLGTGGEKLFF
D: TRBD2; size: once; V: TRBV29-1; J: TRBJ2-3; DNA: TGCAGCGTCAAGGGACTAGCGGGAGTTTTAGATACGCAGTATTTT; CDR3: CSVKGLAGVLDTQYF
D: -; size: -; V: TRBV6-4; J: TRBJ2-1; DNA: TGTGCCAGCAGTGCCTCAGGTTCTAGCTCCTACAATGAGCAGTTCTTC; CDR3: CASSASGSSSYNEQFF
D: -; size: few; V: TRBV18; J: TRBJ1-1; DNA: TGTGCCAGCTCACCACGGGACCCGGGGGGCACTGAAGCTTTCTTT; CDR3: CASSPRDPGGTEAFF
D: -; size: few; V: TRBV11-3; J: TRBJ1-1; DNA: TGTGCCAGCAACCAACGGGTGAACACTGAAGCTTTCTTT; CDR3: CASNQRVNTEAFF
D: TRBD1; size: -; V: TRBV5-1; J: TRBJ2-6; DNA: TGCGCCAGCAGGCAAACCGGGACAGGGCTACGCTCTGGGGCCAACGTCCTGACTTTC; CDR3: CASRQTGTGLRSGANVLTF
D: TRBD1; size: -; V: TRBV6-5; J: TRBJ2-7; DNA: TGTGCCAGCAGTTTCGGACAGGGAAGTTACGAGCAGTACTTC; CDR3: CASSFGQGSYEQYF
D: -; size: -; V: TRBV18; J: TRBJ1-4; DNA: TGTGCCAGCTCACCATGGTCGACAGATAATGAAAAACTGTTTTTT; CDR3: CASSPWSTDNEKLFF